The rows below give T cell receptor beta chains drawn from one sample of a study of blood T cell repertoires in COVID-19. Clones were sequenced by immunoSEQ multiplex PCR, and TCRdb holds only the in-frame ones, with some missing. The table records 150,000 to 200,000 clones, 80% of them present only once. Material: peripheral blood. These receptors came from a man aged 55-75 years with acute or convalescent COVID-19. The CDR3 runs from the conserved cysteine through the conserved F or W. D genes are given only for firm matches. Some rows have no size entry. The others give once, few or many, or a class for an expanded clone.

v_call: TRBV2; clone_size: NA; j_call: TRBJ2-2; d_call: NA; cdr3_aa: CAKTTGSSGELFF
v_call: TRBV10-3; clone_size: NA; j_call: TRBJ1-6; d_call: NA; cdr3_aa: CAITPGDYNSPLHF
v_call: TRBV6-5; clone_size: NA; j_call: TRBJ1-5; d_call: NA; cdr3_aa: CARVSGATQPQHF
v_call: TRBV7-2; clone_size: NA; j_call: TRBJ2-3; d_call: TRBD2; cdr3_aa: CASSRRLASDTQYF
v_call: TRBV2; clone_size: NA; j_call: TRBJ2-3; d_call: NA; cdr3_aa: CASSPPIDTQYF
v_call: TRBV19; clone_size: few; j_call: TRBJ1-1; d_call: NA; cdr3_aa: CASRAGRYTEAFF
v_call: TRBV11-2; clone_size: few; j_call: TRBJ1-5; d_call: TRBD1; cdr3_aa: CASSLDRSQPQHF
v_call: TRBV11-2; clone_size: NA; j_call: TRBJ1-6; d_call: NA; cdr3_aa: CASSLEGGNSPLHF
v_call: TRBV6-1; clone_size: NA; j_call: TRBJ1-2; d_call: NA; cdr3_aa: CASSPDSEGLYGYTF
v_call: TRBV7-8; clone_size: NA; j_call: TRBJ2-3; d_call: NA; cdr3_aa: CASSFEGPSAASTDTQYF
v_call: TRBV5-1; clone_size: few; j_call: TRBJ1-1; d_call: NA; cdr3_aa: CASSLADMNTEAFF
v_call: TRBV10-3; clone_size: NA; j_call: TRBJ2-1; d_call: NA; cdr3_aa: CAISDGVDQQFF
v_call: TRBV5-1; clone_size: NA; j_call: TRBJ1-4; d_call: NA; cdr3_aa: CASSSWTARNEKLFF
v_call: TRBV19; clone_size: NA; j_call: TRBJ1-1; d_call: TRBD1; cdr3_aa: CASRPTGGGKITEAFF
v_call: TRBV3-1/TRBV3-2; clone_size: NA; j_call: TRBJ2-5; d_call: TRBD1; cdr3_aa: CASSPRDRGAETQYF
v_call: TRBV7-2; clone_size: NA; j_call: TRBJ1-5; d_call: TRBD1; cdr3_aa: CASSPGQGHNQPQHF
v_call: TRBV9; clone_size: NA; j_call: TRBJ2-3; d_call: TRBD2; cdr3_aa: CASSVGLSGGDTDTQYF
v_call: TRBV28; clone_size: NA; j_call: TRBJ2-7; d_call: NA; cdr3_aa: CASSTGTSTYEQYF
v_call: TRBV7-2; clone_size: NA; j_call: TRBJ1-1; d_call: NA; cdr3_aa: CASSPGGGAYTEAFF
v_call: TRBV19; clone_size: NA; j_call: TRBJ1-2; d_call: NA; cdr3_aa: CASSIDGLSYGYTF
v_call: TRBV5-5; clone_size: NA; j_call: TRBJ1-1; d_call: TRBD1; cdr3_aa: CASSLKLTGAHRRTEAFF
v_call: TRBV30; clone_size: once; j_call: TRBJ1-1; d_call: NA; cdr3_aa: CAWSWDTLNTEAFF
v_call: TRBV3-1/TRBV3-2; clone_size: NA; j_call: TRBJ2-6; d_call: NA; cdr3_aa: CASSQSWGEVGANVLTF
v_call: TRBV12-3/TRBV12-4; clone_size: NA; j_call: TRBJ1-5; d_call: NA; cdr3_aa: CASSLVEAAQHF
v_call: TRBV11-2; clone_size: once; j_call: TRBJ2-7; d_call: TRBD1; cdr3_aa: CASSLVSDRTYEQYF
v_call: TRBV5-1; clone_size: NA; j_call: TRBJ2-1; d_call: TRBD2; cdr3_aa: CASSLDSGVDNEQFF
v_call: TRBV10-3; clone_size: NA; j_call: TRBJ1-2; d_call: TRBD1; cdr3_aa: CAISGGQGRNYGYTF
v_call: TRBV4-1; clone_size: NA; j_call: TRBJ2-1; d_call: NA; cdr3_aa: CASSQGQQVNNEQFF
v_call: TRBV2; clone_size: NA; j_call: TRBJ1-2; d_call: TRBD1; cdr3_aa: CASSEGTGSPYGYTF
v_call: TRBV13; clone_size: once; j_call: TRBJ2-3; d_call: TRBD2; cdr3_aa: CASSFYPFGTSGTDDTQYF
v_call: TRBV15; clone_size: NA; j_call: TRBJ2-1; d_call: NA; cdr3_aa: CATSKRDGGNEQFF
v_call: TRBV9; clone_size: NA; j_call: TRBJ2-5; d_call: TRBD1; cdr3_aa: CASSVVGTGAETQYF
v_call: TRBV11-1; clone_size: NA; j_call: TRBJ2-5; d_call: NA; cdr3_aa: CASSLGRGSETQYF
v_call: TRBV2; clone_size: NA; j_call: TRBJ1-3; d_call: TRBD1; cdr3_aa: CASSYPGTGRGNTIYF
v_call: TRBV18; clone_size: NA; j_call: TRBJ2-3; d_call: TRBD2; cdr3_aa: CASSAGLAATDTQYF
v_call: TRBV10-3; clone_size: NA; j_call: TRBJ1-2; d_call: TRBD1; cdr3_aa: CAISGKRGPDAGYTF
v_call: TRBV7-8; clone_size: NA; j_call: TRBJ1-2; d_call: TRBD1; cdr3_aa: CASSSRDRGPYGYTF
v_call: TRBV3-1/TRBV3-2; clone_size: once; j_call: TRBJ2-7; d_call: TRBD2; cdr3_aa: CASSQDVAGGLSYEQYF
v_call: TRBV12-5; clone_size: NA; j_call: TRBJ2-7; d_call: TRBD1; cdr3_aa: CASGKINRGWSYEQYF
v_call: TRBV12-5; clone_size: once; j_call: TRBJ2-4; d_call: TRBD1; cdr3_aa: CASGLAPGQLSAKNIQYF
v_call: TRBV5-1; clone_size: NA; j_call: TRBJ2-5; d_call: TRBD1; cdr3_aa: CASSSGQGWETQYF
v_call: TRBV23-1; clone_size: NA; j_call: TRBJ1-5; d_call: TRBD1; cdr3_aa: CASSQGAGTGVKASNQPQHF
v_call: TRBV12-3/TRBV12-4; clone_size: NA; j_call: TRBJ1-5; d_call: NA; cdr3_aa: CASSSGRAQPQHF
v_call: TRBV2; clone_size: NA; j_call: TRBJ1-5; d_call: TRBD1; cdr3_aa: CASSGQGASQPQHF
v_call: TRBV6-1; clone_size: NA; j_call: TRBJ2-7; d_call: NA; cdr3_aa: CASSEALQHGEYF
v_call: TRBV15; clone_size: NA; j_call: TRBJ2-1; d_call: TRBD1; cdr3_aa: CATSRVAGTANYNEQFF
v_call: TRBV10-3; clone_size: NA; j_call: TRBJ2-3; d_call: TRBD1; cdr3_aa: CAISRPNGTGGSTDTQYF
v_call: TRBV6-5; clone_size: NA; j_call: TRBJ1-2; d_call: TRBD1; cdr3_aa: CASGWTGANYGYTF
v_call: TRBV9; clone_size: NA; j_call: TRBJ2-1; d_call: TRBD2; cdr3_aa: CASSEGTSGGEQFF
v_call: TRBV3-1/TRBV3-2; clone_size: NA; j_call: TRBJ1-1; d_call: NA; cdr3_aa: CASSPMNTEAFF
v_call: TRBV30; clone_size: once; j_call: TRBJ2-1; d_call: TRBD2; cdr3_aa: CAWSVASGMGNEQFF
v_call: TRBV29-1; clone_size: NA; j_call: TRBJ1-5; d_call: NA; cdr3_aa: CSVENGLGQPQHF
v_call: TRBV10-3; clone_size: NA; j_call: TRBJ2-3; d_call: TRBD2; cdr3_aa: CAIRLAGGPVPDTQYF
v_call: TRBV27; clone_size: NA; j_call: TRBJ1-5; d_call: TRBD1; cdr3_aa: CASSKQGASQPQHF
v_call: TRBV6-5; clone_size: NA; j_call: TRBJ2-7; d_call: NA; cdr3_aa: CASTADNYEQYF
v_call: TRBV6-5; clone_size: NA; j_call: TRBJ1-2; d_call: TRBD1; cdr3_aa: CASNQRGGFEGYTF
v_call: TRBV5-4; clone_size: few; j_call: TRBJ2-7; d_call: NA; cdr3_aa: CASSSQGRPGEQYF
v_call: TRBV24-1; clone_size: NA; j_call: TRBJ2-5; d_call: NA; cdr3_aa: CATRDSNQETQYF
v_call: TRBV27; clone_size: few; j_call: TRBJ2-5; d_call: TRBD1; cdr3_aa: CASSNRGPGETQYF